One and the same sample provided the 7 T cell receptor beta chains below, sequenced in a study of cytomegalovirus exposure and HLA in healthy donors. 13 Jbeta primers and 60 Vbeta primers were used for the PCR. The data were produced by immunoSEQ multiplex PCR, yet TCRdb's version contains in-frame clones alone and is incomplete. The table lists 90,000 to 120,000 clones, over 80% of them singletons. The sample was PBMCs. The receptors shown here come from a man aged 30-40 years in good health and CMV-seropositive.

The chain links TRBV4-2 to TRBJ2-7; TRBD1 matches at 8 bases. This CDR3 region has 15 residues. CDR1 LGHNA and CDR2 YNFKEQ come from the germline V gene. The junction had 11 bases not matched to a gene; V was cut back by 4 bases and J by 6 bases. For the CDR3, the DNA is TGTGCCAGCAGCCCCGGGACAGGTGAATTCCGCGAGCAGTACTTC. Its protein is CASSPGTGEFREQYF.

This clone has only one observation. The rearrangement uses TRBV4-2 and TRBJ1-1; D is unresolved. Trimming took 0 bases from V and 5 from J, leaving 13 bases between them. CDR1 is LGHNA and CDR2 is YNFKEQ in the germline V gene. The CDR3 runs 15 residues. Here the CDR3 DNA reads TGTGCCAGCAGCCAAGAATTGGCAAGTTGGACTGAAGCTTTCTTT. As protein: CASSQELASWTEAFF.

The CDR3 bases are TGTGCCAGTCTACGATGGGACAGACTGAACACTGAAGCTTTCTTT. This translates into CASLRWDRLNTEAFF. V is TRBV19 and J is TRBJ1-1; 7 bases align to TRBD1. Germline CDR1 and CDR2: LNHDA and SQIVND (reference sequence). CDR3 length: 15 residues. V shed 8 bases, J shed 0 bases, and the junction held 9 bases outside the gene matches.

The V call is TRBV6-1, the J call TRBJ1-2, with 7 bases that match TRBD1. V was pared by 6 bases and J by 8 bases, with 12 bases of the junction left unmatched. This CDR3 region has 14 residues. The germline CDR1 and CDR2 sequences are MNHNS and SASEGT. This CDR3 reads CASRPDRVLWGYTF. As DNA, the CDR3 is TGTGCCAGCAGGCCTGACAGGGTCCTATGGGGCTACACCTTC.

The chain recombines TRBV19 with TRBJ2-7; D ambiguous. Germline V gene lookup returns CDR1 LNHDA and CDR2 SQIVND (reference sequence). This CDR3 has 14 amino acids. Trimming removed 0 bases from V and 6 bases from J, with 12 bases in between. As DNA, the CDR3 is TGTGCCAGTAGTATAGATGAGCCCTTCTCCGAGCAGTACTTC. It is translated as CASSIDEPFSEQYF.

The chain joins TRBV29-1 to TRBJ1-2; D not certain. With 2 bases removed from V and 7 bases from J, the gap between germline ends came to 8 bases. CDR3 length: 11 amino acids. The germline CDR1 and CDR2 sequences are SQVTM and ANQGSEA. As DNA, the CDR3 is TGCAGCGTTGAAAAAGCGAGTGGCTACACCTTC. It codes for CSVEKASGYTF.

This chain's CDR3 is CASSLTNSGVTEAFF. The CDR3 DNA reads TGTGCCAGCAGCTTAACCAATTCAGGGGTAACTGAAGCTTTCTTT. The chain joins TRBV7-3 to TRBJ1-1; weak D call: TRBD1 (6 bases). The length of the CDR3 is 15 residues. Germline CDR1 and CDR2: SGHTA and FQGTGA. Trimming left V 0 bases short and J 5 bases short, with 13 bases between. The full variable domain, rest sourced from reference TRBV7-3 and TRBJ1-1, is GAGVSQTPSNKVTEKGKYVELRCDPISGHTALYWYRQSLGQGPEFLIYFQGTGAADDSGLPNDRFFAVRPEGSVSTLKIQRTERGDSAVYLCASSLTNSGVTEAFFGQGTRLTVV.